Ten or more counts support the clone carrying this T cell receptor (beta chain). This entry belongs to a study of T-cell reconstitution after alpha-beta-depleted transplantation in children. Per germline, CDR1 SGHTA and CDR2 FQGNSA. J gave up 11 bases and V 6 bases, and 6 bases lay outside the gene matches. The CDR3 extends over 11 amino acids. Unique molecular identifiers were used in preparing the TCRbeta library. From the PCR reads, TCRdb called clonotypes with MiXCR, one entry per CDR3 protein. The sample includes 100,000 to 120,000 distinct CDR3 sequences, 10% to 13% of them seen just once. This chain connects TRBV7-2 to TRBJ2-7, with 8 bases aligning to TRBD1. This receptor was obtained from a human donor who donated a stem cell graft to a child with acute lymphoblastic leukemia. The material was PBMCs from the stem cell graft donor, obtained from the stem cell graft. The CDR3 bases are TGTGCCAGCAGTCCCCAGGGGGCGAAGTACTTC. It is translated as CASSPQGAKYF.